The entry below describes one T cell receptor beta chain. Antigen specificity is unknown. Generated by immunoSEQ multiplex PCR, the TCRdb table keeps only in-frame clones and is missing some. The data hold approximately 150,000 clones, with about 90% observed a single time. This specimen comes from a study of T cell responses to AZD1222 COVID-19 vaccine. Study as a whole: Second doses at about 4 or about 12 weeks were pooled.

The CDR3 runs to 12 residues. Trimming took 5 bases from V and 7 from J; bases not matched to a gene: 6. Germline values: CDR1 SGHKS, CDR2 YYEKEE (reference sequence). General study results and limits: After the peak T cell response, and only then, were repertoires sampled. Most donors were white British, females outnumbered males, and clonal diversity was possibly underestimated.

This receptor was obtained from an adult in good health. The sample here was peripheral blood, taken on day 0 of AZD1222 vaccination. The V and J genes are TRBV5-5 and TRBJ2-7; TRBD1 aligns across 7 bases. In DNA, the CDR3 is TGTGCCAGCAGTGCAACAGGGGAAGAGCAGTACTTC. Translation gives CASSATGEEQYF.